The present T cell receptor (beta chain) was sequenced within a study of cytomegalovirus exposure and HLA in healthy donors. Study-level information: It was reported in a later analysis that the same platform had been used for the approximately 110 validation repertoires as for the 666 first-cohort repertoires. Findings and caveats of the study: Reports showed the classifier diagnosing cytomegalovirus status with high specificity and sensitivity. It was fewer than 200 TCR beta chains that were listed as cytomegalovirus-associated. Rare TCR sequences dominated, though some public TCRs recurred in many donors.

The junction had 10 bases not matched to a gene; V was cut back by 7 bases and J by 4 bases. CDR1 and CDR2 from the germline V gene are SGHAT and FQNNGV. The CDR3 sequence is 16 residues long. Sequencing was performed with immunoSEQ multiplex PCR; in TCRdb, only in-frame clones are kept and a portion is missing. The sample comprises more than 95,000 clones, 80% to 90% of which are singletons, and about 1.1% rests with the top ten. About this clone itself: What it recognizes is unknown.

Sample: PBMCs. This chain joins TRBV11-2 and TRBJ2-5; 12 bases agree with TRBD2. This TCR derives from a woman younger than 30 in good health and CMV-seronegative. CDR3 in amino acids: CASTSGLAGGGETQYF. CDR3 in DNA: TGTGCCAGCACCTCTGGGCTAGCGGGAGGGGGAGAGACCCAGTACTTC.